In this sample, the clone carrying this T cell receptor beta chain turned up a few times. This sample is part of a study of blood T cells in healthy people across ages. Together with a sample-barcoded 5' primer, a J-beta primer mix was included in a second PCR lasting roughly 6 to 12 cycles. Carrying 12 random nucleotides, a template-switch adaptor labeled each individual cDNA molecule. TCRdb used MiXCR to reprocess the 5' RACE reads, holding one entry per CDR3 protein. The sample holds more than 450,000 distinct CDR3 sequences, about 27% seen once. The V gene lost 0 bases and the J gene lost 0 bases, with 11 bases spanning the gap. Germline-derived CDR1 and CDR2 are DFQATT and SNEGSKA (reference sequence). This CDR3 is built from 15 residues. This sample was shared with a second study, whose subject was T cells of mothers and their children.

This chain connects TRBV20-1 to TRBJ1-1; D is unclear. The source material was blood. This clonotype was sampled from a boy aged 2-9 years in good health. DNA of the CDR3: TGCAGTGCTAGAGATGTCATAGAAATGAACACTGAAGCTTTCTTT. Its translation: CSARDVIEMNTEAFF.